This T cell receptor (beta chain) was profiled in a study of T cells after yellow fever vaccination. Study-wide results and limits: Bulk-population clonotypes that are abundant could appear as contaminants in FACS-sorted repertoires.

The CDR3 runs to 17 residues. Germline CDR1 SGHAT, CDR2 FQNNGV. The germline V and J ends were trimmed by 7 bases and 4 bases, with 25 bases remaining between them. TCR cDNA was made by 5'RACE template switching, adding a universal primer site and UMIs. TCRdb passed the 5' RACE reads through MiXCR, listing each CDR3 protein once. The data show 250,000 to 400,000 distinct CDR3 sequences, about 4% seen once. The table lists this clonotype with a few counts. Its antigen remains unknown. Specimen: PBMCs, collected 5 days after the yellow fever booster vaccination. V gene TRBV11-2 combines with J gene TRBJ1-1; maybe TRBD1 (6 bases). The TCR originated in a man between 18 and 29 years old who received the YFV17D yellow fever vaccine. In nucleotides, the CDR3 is TGTGCCAGCATCCCAAGGGGGGGGGGCGCAAAGTCCACTGAAGCTTTCTTT. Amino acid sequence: CASIPRGGGAKSTEAFF.